This TCR beta chain was captured by sequencing in a study of T cell repertoires in cytomegalovirus infection. On the study more broadly: Alongside well-studied HLA-B-restricted CMV epitopes, recently identified HLA-C-restricted CMV epitopes were also used. Study results and limitations: The ex vivo response showed dominance by HLA-C-restricted CMV-specific TCR beta clonotypes. Summed public TCR beta family frequency identified CMV carriers bearing the relevant HLA.

TCRdb reanalysed the reads using MiXCR and keeps one entry per CDR3 protein. The sample lists 450,000 to 600,000 distinct CDR3 sequences, more than 30% occurring once. The CDR3 is 14 amino acids. The germline V gene encodes CDR1 LGHDT and CDR2 YNNKEL (reference sequence). The V end was cut by 2 bases, the J end by 10 bases, with 14 bases between. To note about this clonotype: Its antigen is currently unknown.

This clonotype was obtained from a human donor in good health (CMV status not recorded). Some clones in this sample may be carry-over from other donors' samples. This specimen consisted of cultured PBMCs, obtained from culture after CMV antigen stimulation. This chain connects TRBV3-1 to TRBJ1-4; D possibly corresponds to TRBD1 (5 bases). The CDR3: CASSQIRDVRKLFF. The CDR3 coding sequence is TGTGCCAGCAGCCAAATCCGGGACGTACGAAAACTGTTTTTT.